The 23 T cell receptor beta chains in this list originate from one sample, sequenced in a study of T-cell reconstitution after alpha-beta-depleted transplantation in children. Preparation of the TCRbeta library involved a method that used unique molecular identifiers. Each CDR3 protein gets one entry after TCRdb re-called the PCR reads with MiXCR. Of hundreds of thousands of distinct CDR3 sequences in the sample, around 13% were seen once. Specimen: PBMCs, collected before TCRalphabeta/CD19-depleted stem cell transplant. The receptors were sampled from a girl aged 2-15 years with congenital amegakaryocytic thrombocytopenia, due to receive a stem cell transplant.

Many counts were recorded for this clonotype. For the CDR3, the DNA is TGTGCCAGCAGTTTCACCGGAAGGGCTGAAGCTTTCTTT. Translation: CASSFTGRAEAFF. The chain couples TRBV27 to TRBJ1-1; the D is unclear. This CDR3 spans 13 amino acids. The V and J ends lost 3 bases and 6 bases respectively, with 11 bases between them. Per germline, CDR1 MNHEY and CDR2 SMNVEV (reference sequence).

This clonotype was picked up many times. The gene calls are TRBV12-3 or TRBV12-4 and TRBJ1-1, with D unresolved. V was trimmed by 3 bases and J by 0 bases, leaving 8 bases between them. The CDR3 sequence is 14 residues long. CDR3 residues: CASSLARMNTEAFF. CDR3 DNA sequence: TGTGCCAGCAGTTTGGCCAGAATGAACACTGAAGCTTTCTTT.

This clonotype was seen many times. J is TRBJ2-1 and V is TRBV20-1; TRBD1 might be the D (5 bases). This CDR3 has 12 residues. CDR1 is DFQATT and CDR2 is SNEGSKA in the germline V gene (reference sequence). V dropped 2 bases and J dropped 9 bases, with 11 bases sitting between them. The CDR3 reads CSARKGLGEQFF. CDR3 bases: TGCAGTGCTAGAAAGGGGTTGGGTGAGCAGTTCTTC.

This clonotype was counted ten times or more. The chain recombines TRBV7-9 with TRBJ1-1, with TRBD1 as a possible D gene (5 bases). The CDR3 has 15 residues. Per germline, CDR1 SEHNR and CDR2 FQNEAQ (reference sequence). Trimming removed 5 bases from V and 0 bases from J, with 13 bases in between. The CDR3, as DNA: TGTGCCAGCAGCCCGAAGGGACGGCTGAACACTGAAGCTTTCTTT. Translating it yields CASSPKGRLNTEAFF.

The rearrangement links TRBV18 to TRBJ1-1; D call uncertain. CDR1 is KGHSH and CDR2 is LQKENI in the germline V gene. The CDR3 runs to 12 residues. Trimming cost V 2 bases and J 7 bases, with 8 bases left between them. The CDR3 DNA sequence: TGTGCCAGCTCACCAATGTCAGGTGAAGCTTTCTTT. Encoded protein: CASSPMSGEAFF.

This clonotype was detected a few times. The chain employs TRBV5-4 and TRBJ1-2; 7 bases agree with TRBD1. V trimming: 3 bases; J trimming: 8 bases; junction bases outside the gene matches: 10. Germline CDR1 is SGHNT and CDR2 is YYREEE (reference sequence). The CDR3 is made up of 14 amino acids. CDR3 nucleotide sequence: TGTGCCAGCAGCTGGGACAGCAGAGGGGGCGGCTACACCTTC. It is translated as CASSWDSRGGGYTF.

The chain employs TRBV6-5 and TRBJ2-3; possible D gene TRBD2, 5 bases. There are 13 residues in the CDR3. The V gene lost 1 base and the J gene lost 4 bases, with 6 bases spanning the gap. Germline-derived CDR1 and CDR2 are MNHEY and SVGAGI. The CDR3 DNA reads TGTGCCAGCAGTTACTTGCGGGCAGATACGCAGTATTTT. Translating gives CASSYLRADTQYF.

This clonotype was counted many times. The chain couples TRBV29-1 to TRBJ1-1; TRBD1 agrees at 7 bases. The CDR3 sequence is 13 residues long. Germline V gene sequence: CDR1 SQVTM, CDR2 ANQGSEA. Germline trimming cut 7 bases from V and 0 bases from J; bases unmatched to any gene: 5. CDR3 amino acids: CSAGGTVNTEAFF. CDR3 nucleotide sequence: TGCAGCGCTGGCGGGACAGTGAACACTGAAGCTTTCTTT.

This clonotype occurred a few times. The V call is TRBV20-1, the J call TRBJ1-5, with no clear D. The V end lost 4 bases, the J end lost 0 bases, and 16 bases lay between the germline ends. The germline V gene encodes CDR1 DFQATT and CDR2 SNEGSKA (reference sequence). This CDR3 is 16 amino acids long. CDR3 protein: CSATADTIYSNQPQHF. The CDR3 bases are TGCAGTGCTACCGCTGACACGATCTATAGCAATCAGCCCCAGCATTTT.

This clonotype was observed at least ten times. The chain couples TRBV20-1 to TRBJ2-1, with D possibly TRBD2 on 6 matching bases. The CDR3 length is 15 residues. Trimming stripped 4 bases from V and 2 bases from J, with 15 bases between. CDR1 DFQATT and CDR2 SNEGSKA come from the germline V gene (reference sequence). For the CDR3, the DNA is TGCAGTGCTATGGCCCTAGCGTTTACCTACAATGAGCAGTTCTTC. Encoded protein: CSAMALAFTYNEQFF.

This chain links TRBV5-1 with TRBJ2-2; 10 nucleotides agree with TRBD1. Germline CDR1 is SGHRS and CDR2 is YFSETQ. CDR3 size: 18 residues. The J segment lost 0 bases and the V segment lost 2 bases, leaving 7 bases of the junction unmatched. In DNA, the CDR3 is TGCGCCAGCAGCTTTCCCCGGGACAGGGGTGCGAACACCGGGGAGCTGTTTTTT. Protein sequence: CASSFPRDRGANTGELFF.

This clonotype was observed many times. The chain uses TRBV28 and TRBJ2-7, with D hard to call. This CDR3 has 14 amino acids. Trimming removed 3 bases at V and 3 bases at J, with 12 bases between. Germline-derived CDR1 and CDR2 are MDHEN and SYDVKM. The CDR3 coding sequence is TGTGCCAGCAGTTTTCGGCTAGACTTCTACGAGCAGTACTTC. It yields the protein CASSFRLDFYEQYF.

This clonotype was counted between two and nine times. CDR3 amino acids: CSARGLGEGGNEQFF. The DNA of the CDR3 is TGCAGTGCTAGGGGGTTGGGGGAGGGCGGAAATGAGCAGTTCTTC. This sequence joins TRBV20-1 and TRBJ2-1, with TRBD2 matching 7 bases. The trim removed 3 bases at V and 7 bases at J, leaving 12 bases unmatched. The germline CDR1 and CDR2 sequences are DFQATT and SNEGSKA (reference sequence). CDR3 length: 15 amino acids.

J is TRBJ2-2 and V is TRBV3-1; D call uncertain. V shed 4 bases and J shed 6 bases, with 15 bases lying between them. This CDR3 comprises 15 residues. Germline-derived CDR1 and CDR2 are LGHDT and YNNKEL (reference sequence). The DNA of the CDR3 is TGTGCCAGCAGCCCTATAGTATCGACGGCCGGGGAGCTGTTTTTT. Translation: CASSPIVSTAGELFF.

This clonotype has a count of ten or more. The rearrangement joins TRBV6-4 to TRBJ2-2, with TRBD1 matching 8 bases. After removal of 3 bases from V and 3 bases from J, the junction contained 6 bases not matched to a gene. Germline-derived CDR1 and CDR2 are MRHNA and SNTAGT. The CDR3 consists of 16 residues. Here the CDR3 DNA reads TGTGCCAGCAGTGAGGGGACAGGAAAACACACCGGGGAGCTGTTTTTT. The encoded protein is CASSEGTGKHTGELFF.

There are a few counts of this clonotype. The gene calls are TRBV6-1 and TRBJ1-2; 12 bases match TRBD1. Germline lookup yields CDR1 MNHNS and CDR2 SASEGT. Germline trimming cut 6 bases from V and 4 bases from J; bases unmatched to any gene: 3. The CDR3 is made up of 14 amino acids. The CDR3 DNA reads TGTGCCAGCAGCACGGGACAGGGGGCCTATGGCTACACCTTC. Its protein is CASSTGQGAYGYTF.

Many counts were recorded for this clonotype. The V gene is TRBV28, the J gene TRBJ1-2; tentative D call: TRBD1 (6 bases). The CDR3 length is 15 residues. V shed 3 bases and J shed 6 bases, with 17 bases lying between them. Germline loops: CDR1 MDHEN, CDR2 SYDVKM. The CDR3 DNA reads as TGTGCCAGCAGTTTGAGCCCCGACAGGTTCCATGGCTACACCTTC. Its protein product is CASSLSPDRFHGYTF.

This clonotype was picked up one time. A much larger clone sits a single nucleotide away, making a read error possible. This chain connects TRBV6-5 to TRBJ2-1, with TRBD2 matching 7 bases. This CDR3 is built from 13 residues. Trimming removed 2 bases from V and 12 bases from J; junction bases left unmatched: 7. Germline V CDR1 and CDR2: MNHEY, SVGAGI. The CDR3 reads CASSYRDGGGQFF. CDR3 in DNA: TGTGCCAGCAGTTACCGCGATGGGGGGGGGCAGTTCTTC.

V and J are TRBV5-1 and TRBJ1-1; tentative D call: TRBD1 (6 bases). Germline values: CDR1 SGHRS, CDR2 YFSETQ. The CDR3 has 15 amino acids. V was trimmed by 4 bases and J by 7 bases, leaving 20 bases between them. Here the CDR3 reads CASSRGNRDTFEAFF. As DNA, the CDR3 is TGCGCCAGCAGCCGGGGGAACAGGGACACATTTGAAGCTTTCTTT.

In this sample, this clonotype turned up many times. The chain employs TRBV5-1 and TRBJ1-6; TRBD1 might be the D (6 bases). The V end was cut by 5 bases, the J end by 8 bases, with 17 bases between. The length of the CDR3 is 15 residues. The germline V gene has CDR1 SGHRS and CDR2 YFSETQ. The CDR3 here is CASSGEPRGDSPLHF. The CDR3 DNA sequence: TGCGCCAGCAGTGGAGAGCCCAGGGGAGATTCACCCCTCCACTTT.

A remark on this clonotype: A junction boundary mismatches the germline segment, possibly from a read error. The gene calls are TRBV3-1 and TRBJ2-1; 7 nucleotides line up with TRBD2. This CDR3 contains 18 residues. Germline CDR1 and CDR2: LGHDT and YNNKEL (reference sequence). CDR3 sequence: CTSSPPLREGPRKHEQFF. The CDR3 nucleotides are TGTACCAGCAGTCCACCGTTGAGGGAGGGCCCTCGGAAGCATGAGCAGTTCTTC.

The chain uses TRBV2 and TRBJ2-3; the D is unclear. Germline values: CDR1 SNHLY, CDR2 FYNNEI. The CDR3 totals 14 residues. Deletions cut 6 bases from V and 2 bases from J, with 12 bases between. Written as DNA, the CDR3 is TGTGCCAGCAGCGCAACAGAATTCACAGATACGCAGTATTTT. This codes for CASSATEFTDTQYF.

There are many counts of this clonotype. V and J are TRBV12-3 or TRBV12-4 and TRBJ2-3; D might be TRBD1 or TRBD2, each matching 5 bases. CDR3 length: 15 residues. Trimming shortened V by 6 bases and J by 5 bases, and 18 bases separated the two germline ends. The CDR3 loop reads CASSEWGSRGDTQYF. CDR3 DNA sequence: TGTGCCAGCAGCGAGTGGGGGTCCCGAGGAGATACGCAGTATTTT.